This T cell receptor beta chain appears in the sequencing data of a study of cytomegalovirus exposure and HLA in healthy donors. Study-wide background: The roughly 120 million unique TCR beta sequences, from roughly 180 million T cells, were found by an earlier analysis. Findings and limits, study-wide: It was reported that TCR beta sequences correctly inferred the HLA-A and HLA-B alleles for most subjects.

V was trimmed by 4 bases and J by 7 bases, leaving 10 bases between them. The CDR3 is made up of 11 amino acids. The germline CDR1 and CDR2 sequences are DFQATT and SNEGSKA (reference sequence). The primer mix had 60 Vbeta and 13 Jbeta primers. The method was immunoSEQ multiplex PCR; TCRdb's version includes in-frame clones alone and lacks a portion of them. The data hold about 190,000 clones, with 83% observed a single time. This clone was seen a handful of times. Its antigen is still unknown. The TCR comes from a man aged 40-50 years in good health and CMV-seropositive. Sequencing was performed on PBMCs. The V call is TRBV20-1, the J call TRBJ1-2; D uncertain. Here the CDR3 DNA reads TGCAGTGCTAAAGAGAAGAGTGGCTACACCTTC. Encoded protein: CSAKEKSGYTF.